What follows are 15 T cell receptor beta chains derived from one specimen sequenced in a study of T cell responses to AZD1222 COVID-19 vaccine. Method: immunoSEQ multiplex PCR; TCRdb's copy keeps in-frame clones and lacks some. The sample holds tens of thousands of clones; roughly 93% are singletons and the top ten take 20% to 25%. Material: peripheral blood, obtained on day 0 of AZD1222 vaccination. Receptor source: an adult in good health.

CDR3 residues: CAWSVSLSSTDTQYF. The CDR3 region has the DNA TGTGCCTGGAGTGTAAGTCTGAGCAGCACAGATACGCAGTATTTT. J is TRBJ2-3 and V is TRBV30; D call uncertain. Trimming shortened V by 0 bases and J by 0 bases, and 10 bases separated the two germline ends. CDR1 is GTSNPN, CDR2 SVGIG, per germline (reference sequence). The CDR3 is 15 residues long.

V is TRBV4-1 and J is TRBJ1-5; D uncertain. V lost 0 bases, J lost 9 bases, and 15 bases lay in between. Germline V CDR1 and CDR2: MGHRA, YSYEKL. The CDR3 contains 15 residues. The CDR3 protein is CASSQDSGRGGPQHF. CDR3 bases: TGCGCCAGCAGCCAAGACTCCGGCCGCGGCGGGCCCCAGCATTTT.

This clone was seen just once. The chain has TRBV6-2 or TRBV6-3 and TRBJ2-6; 9 bases are shared with TRBD1. V trimming: 6 bases; J trimming: 3 bases; junction bases outside the gene matches: 12. The germline V gene has CDR1 MNHEY and CDR2 SVGEGT. This CDR3 comprises 18 residues. Here the CDR3 DNA reads TGTGCCAGCAGCCTCCGACAGGGGGAAGGCCGTGGGGCCAACGTCCTGACTTTC. Protein: CASSLRQGEGRGANVLTF.

The CDR3 DNA sequence: TGTGCCAGCAGCTTAAGTAGCGGGGGGGCTACTGAGCAGTTCTTC. It is translated as CASSLSSGGATEQFF. The chain is built from TRBV7-2 and TRBJ2-1, with 11 positions matching TRBD2. J gave up 9 bases and V 2 bases, and 6 bases lay outside the gene matches. The CDR3 contains 15 residues. Germline V lookup: CDR1 SGHTA, CDR2 FQGNSA.

This clone was found once. V is TRBV4-1 and J is TRBJ1-2; unclear D gene. Germline V CDR1 and CDR2: MGHRA, YSYEKL. CDR3 length: 15 residues. Trimming removed 2 bases from V and 8 bases from J, with 18 bases in between. The CDR3, as DNA: TGCGCCAGCAGCCAACCAGGCCCTACCCGCTCCGGCTACACCTTC. It specifies CASSQPGPTRSGYTF.

This clone was observed a single time. The chain joins TRBV6-5 to TRBJ1-2, with 10 bases matching TRBD1. The CDR3 runs 14 residues. CDR1 and CDR2 from the germline V gene are MNHEY and SVGAGI. V was pared by 2 bases and J by 7 bases, with 4 bases of the junction left unmatched. This CDR3 is CASSYQDRGAGYTF. CDR3 in DNA: TGTGCCAGCAGTTACCAGGACAGGGGGGCTGGCTACACCTTC.

The chain links TRBV7-6 to TRBJ2-2; D not resolved. The CDR3 runs to 10 residues. Trimming removed 5 bases from V and 8 bases from J, with 3 bases in between. Germline V CDR1 and CDR2: SGHVS, FNYEAQ. CDR3 sequence (DNA): TGTGCCAGCAGCCCTGGGGAGCTGTTTTTT. Residues: CASSPGELFF.

The J gene is TRBJ1-1, the V gene TRBV12-3 or TRBV12-4; D ambiguous. Trimming left V 4 bases short and J 10 bases short, with 13 bases between. The CDR3 totals 12 residues. In nucleotides, the CDR3 is TGTGCCAGCAGTTGGAGCTCCCTAGGAGCTTTCTTT. Protein product: CASSWSSLGAFF.

The chain couples TRBV10-3 to TRBJ2-2; D could derive from TRBD1 or TRBD2 (6 bases each). From germline, CDR1 is ENHRY and CDR2 SYGVKD. This CDR3 is built from 16 residues. The ends were cut back, 2 bases at V and 0 bases at J, with 10 bases in the middle. The CDR3 reads CAISERGATNTGELFF. CDR3 in DNA: TGTGCCATCAGTGAGAGGGGGGCCACGAACACCGGGGAGCTGTTTTTT.

This rearrangement joins TRBV3-1 (or the pseudogene TRBV3-2) to TRBJ2-7; D is unresolved. CDR3 length equals 13 residues. CDR1 is LGHDT and CDR2 is YNNKEL in the germline V gene (reference sequence). Trimming pared 3 bases from V and 0 bases from J, leaving 6 bases between. The CDR3 nucleotides are TGTGCCAGCAGCCATGTCAACTCCTACGAGCAGTACTTC. This sequence encodes CASSHVNSYEQYF.

The genes are TRBV2 and TRBJ1-1; no reliable D call. The CDR3 is 13 amino acids. Deletions cut 8 bases from V and 11 bases from J, with 21 bases between. Germline CDR1 is SNHLY and CDR2 is FYNNEI. The CDR3: CASAREAFQWAFF. The DNA for the CDR3 is TGTGCCAGCGCAAGGGAGGCATTCCAGTGGGCTTTCTTT.

The chain is built from TRBV4-1 and TRBJ1-4, with D hard to call. Per germline, CDR1 MGHRA and CDR2 YSYEKL. Trimming left V 2 bases short and J 4 bases short, with 11 bases between. The CDR3 loop spans 15 amino acids. The CDR3 nucleotides read TGCGCCAGCAGCCAACCGACACGAGTTAATGAAAAACTGTTTTTT. This codes for CASSQPTRVNEKLFF.

This chain joins TRBV6-6 and TRBJ1-1; D uncertain. This CDR3 has 13 residues. CDR1 is MNHNY and CDR2 is SVGAGI in the germline V gene (reference sequence). Trimming stripped 5 bases from V and 1 base from J, with 8 bases between. The CDR3 DNA reads TGTGCCAGCAGTATTGAGCCGAACACTGAAGCTTTCTTT. Its translation: CASSIEPNTEAFF.

The chain recombines TRBV2 with TRBJ2-3; D is perhaps TRBD1 or TRBD2 (5 bases each). This CDR3 region has 14 residues. Trimming stripped 5 bases from V and 0 bases from J, with 9 bases between. Germline loops: CDR1 SNHLY, CDR2 FYNNEI. CDR3 sequence (DNA): TGTGCCAGCAGTCGGGACGTTAGCACAGATACGCAGTATTTT. Translating it yields CASSRDVSTDTQYF.

The chain carries TRBV19 and TRBJ1-2; the match to TRBD1 covers 9 bases. Germline V gene lookup returns CDR1 LNHDA and CDR2 SQIVND (reference sequence). The CDR3 extends over 14 amino acids. Unmatched junction bases numbered 5, after V lost 4 bases and J lost 5 bases. The CDR3 DNA is TGTGCCAGTAGTAGTAACAGGGGGCATTATGGCTACACCTTC. The encoded protein is CASSSNRGHYGYTF.